This is a list of T cell receptor beta chains from one sample in a study of technical replicates of blood from a few donors. Assay: immunoSEQ multiplex PCR; the TCRdb copy retains only in-frame clones and omits some. This sample yields about 71,000 clones, of which roughly 92% are seen a single time; 0.4% to 0.45% belongs to the top ten. The specimen was T cells isolated from PBMCs. The receptors shown here come from a human donor in good health. Each CDR3 is given with its conserved first and last residue. The D gene is left open where the match is weak. Expanded clones get a size class; other rows say once, few or many, or leave the size out.

j_call: TRBJ2-3
d_call: TRBD2
clone_size: NA
v_call: TRBV27
cdr3_aa: CASSLDRDYPPDTQYF
cdr3_nt: TGTGCCAGCAGTTTAGACCGGGACTACCCCCCAGATACGCAGTATTTT

j_call: TRBJ2-7
d_call: NA
clone_size: NA
v_call: TRBV2
cdr3_aa: CASRVSIYEQYF
cdr3_nt: TGTGCCAGCAGGGTCAGTATCTACGAGCAGTACTTC

j_call: TRBJ1-4
d_call: NA
clone_size: few
v_call: TRBV9
cdr3_aa: CASSVNPDSNEKLFF
cdr3_nt: TGTGCCAGCAGCGTAAACCCTGACTCTAATGAAAAACTGTTTTTT

j_call: TRBJ1-1
d_call: NA
clone_size: NA
v_call: TRBV13
cdr3_aa: CASSSVRGTEAFF
cdr3_nt: TGTGCCAGCAGCTCTGTCAGGGGAACTGAAGCTTTCTTT

j_call: TRBJ2-1
d_call: NA
clone_size: NA
v_call: TRBV5-4
cdr3_aa: CASSLGQRGVGEQFF
cdr3_nt: TGTGCCAGCAGCTTGGGCCAGCGAGGAGTAGGTGAGCAGTTCTTC

j_call: TRBJ2-1
d_call: NA
clone_size: NA
v_call: TRBV27
cdr3_aa: CASSFADNEQFF
cdr3_nt: TGTGCCAGCAGTTTTGCGGACAATGAGCAGTTCTTC

j_call: TRBJ2-7
d_call: NA
clone_size: once
v_call: TRBV10-3
cdr3_aa: CAISESVRFYEQYF
cdr3_nt: TGTGCCATCAGTGAGTCTGTTCGGTTTTACGAGCAGTACTTC

j_call: TRBJ1-3
d_call: NA
clone_size: NA
v_call: TRBV14
cdr3_aa: CASSQERGQSSGNTIYF
cdr3_nt: TGTGCCAGCAGCCAAGAAAGAGGACAGAGCTCTGGAAACACCATATATTTT

j_call: TRBJ2-7
d_call: TRBD1
clone_size: NA
v_call: TRBV27
cdr3_aa: CASSPGTGEYEQYF
cdr3_nt: TGTGCCAGCAGTCCCGGGACAGGGGAGTACGAGCAGTACTTC

j_call: TRBJ2-1
d_call: NA
clone_size: NA
v_call: TRBV30
cdr3_aa: CAWSGGHEQFF
cdr3_nt: TGTGCCTGGAGTGGCGGCCATGAGCAGTTCTTC

j_call: TRBJ2-7
d_call: TRBD2
clone_size: NA
v_call: TRBV27
cdr3_aa: CASSLSGRTHEQYF
cdr3_nt: TGTGCCAGCAGCCTGAGCGGGAGGACCCACGAGCAGTACTTC

j_call: TRBJ1-1
d_call: NA
clone_size: NA
v_call: TRBV5-1
cdr3_aa: CASSRASGNTEAFF
cdr3_nt: TGCGCCAGCAGCCGGGCCTCGGGAAACACTGAAGCTTTCTTT

j_call: TRBJ2-1
d_call: TRBD2
clone_size: NA
v_call: TRBV9
cdr3_aa: CASSTTGTSGFGEQFF
cdr3_nt: TGTGCCAGCAGCACCACCGGGACTAGCGGGTTCGGTGAGCAGTTCTTC

j_call: TRBJ2-7
d_call: NA
clone_size: NA
v_call: TRBV9
cdr3_aa: CASSAGSLDEQYF
cdr3_nt: TGTGCCAGCAGCGCCGGGTCCTTGGACGAGCAGTACTTC

j_call: TRBJ1-2
d_call: NA
clone_size: NA
v_call: TRBV30
cdr3_aa: CAWRPWGGSYTF
cdr3_nt: TGTGCCTGGAGACCGTGGGGGGGGAGCTACACCTTC

j_call: TRBJ2-7
d_call: NA
clone_size: NA
v_call: TRBV28
cdr3_aa: CASRTTGIEQYF
cdr3_nt: TGTGCCAGCAGAACCACAGGAATCGAGCAGTACTTC

j_call: TRBJ2-2
d_call: NA
clone_size: NA
v_call: TRBV27
cdr3_aa: CASTPTNTGELFF
cdr3_nt: TGTGCCAGCACCCCAACGAACACCGGGGAGCTGTTTTTT

j_call: TRBJ2-7
d_call: NA
clone_size: NA
v_call: TRBV29-1
cdr3_aa: CSVVGSSYEQYF
cdr3_nt: TGCAGCGTTGTGGGCAGCTCCTACGAGCAGTACTTC

j_call: TRBJ2-7
d_call: NA
clone_size: NA
v_call: TRBV19
cdr3_aa: CASGEGLGSEQYF
cdr3_nt: TGTGCCAGTGGAGAGGGTTTAGGGTCCGAGCAGTACTTC

j_call: TRBJ2-1
d_call: TRBD2
clone_size: NA
v_call: TRBV9
cdr3_aa: CASSVEREYNNEQFF
cdr3_nt: TGTGCCAGCAGCGTAGAGCGGGAGTACAACAATGAGCAGTTCTTC

j_call: TRBJ2-7
d_call: TRBD1
clone_size: NA
v_call: TRBV11-2
cdr3_aa: CASSLVGTGTYEQYF
cdr3_nt: TGTGCCAGCAGCTTAGTTGGGACAGGGACGTACGAGCAGTACTTC

j_call: TRBJ2-1
d_call: NA
clone_size: NA
v_call: TRBV5-1
cdr3_aa: CASSLVFGGSGKFF
cdr3_nt: TGCGCCAGCAGCTTGGTTTTTGGCGGATCCGGGAAGTTCTTC

j_call: TRBJ2-1
d_call: TRBD1
clone_size: NA
v_call: TRBV10-3
cdr3_aa: CAISASGQGMGEQFF
cdr3_nt: TGTGCCATCAGTGCCTCGGGACAGGGTATGGGTGAGCAGTTCTTC

j_call: TRBJ1-2
d_call: NA
clone_size: NA
v_call: TRBV9
cdr3_aa: CASSVEITPHYGYTF
cdr3_nt: TGTGCCAGCAGCGTAGAAATTACACCGCACTATGGCTACACCTTC

j_call: TRBJ1-2
d_call: TRBD1
clone_size: NA
v_call: TRBV5-1
cdr3_aa: CASREGGGNYGYTF
cdr3_nt: TGCGCCAGCAGAGAAGGGGGCGGTAACTATGGCTACACCTTC

j_call: TRBJ2-2
d_call: NA
clone_size: NA
v_call: TRBV2
cdr3_aa: CASIPRAAGELFF
cdr3_nt: TGTGCCAGCATACCCAGGGCGGCCGGGGAGCTGTTTTTT

j_call: TRBJ2-3
d_call: NA
clone_size: NA
v_call: TRBV11-2
cdr3_aa: CASSLNGGSTDTQYF
cdr3_nt: TGTGCCAGCAGCTTAAACGGAGGGAGTACAGATACGCAGTATTTT

j_call: TRBJ2-2
d_call: TRBD1
clone_size: NA
v_call: TRBV6-6
cdr3_aa: CASSSFDRATGELFF
cdr3_nt: TGTGCCAGCAGTTCCTTCGACAGGGCCACCGGGGAGCTGTTTTTT

j_call: TRBJ2-5
d_call: TRBD1
clone_size: once
v_call: TRBV7-9
cdr3_aa: CASSFAGGAGETQYF
cdr3_nt: TGTGCCAGCAGCTTTGCAGGGGGCGCGGGGGAGACCCAGTACTTC

j_call: TRBJ1-1
d_call: NA
clone_size: NA
v_call: TRBV4-2
cdr3_aa: CASSQADRENTEAFF
cdr3_nt: TGTGCCAGCAGCCAAGCGGACAGAGAAAACACTGAAGCTTTCTTT

j_call: TRBJ2-7
d_call: TRBD2
clone_size: NA
v_call: TRBV4-3
cdr3_aa: CASSQDMAGAIEQYF
cdr3_nt: TGCGCCAGCAGCCAAGATATGGCGGGAGCTATCGAGCAGTACTTC

j_call: TRBJ2-5
d_call: NA
clone_size: NA
v_call: TRBV2
cdr3_aa: CASIQGRQETQYF
cdr3_nt: TGTGCCAGCATCCAGGGAAGGCAAGAGACCCAGTACTTC

j_call: TRBJ1-3
d_call: NA
clone_size: NA
v_call: TRBV19
cdr3_aa: CASSIVREVSSGNTIYF
cdr3_nt: TGTGCCAGTAGTATAGTCCGCGAGGTGAGCTCTGGAAACACCATATATTTT

j_call: TRBJ1-2
d_call: TRBD1
clone_size: few
v_call: TRBV4-1
cdr3_aa: CASSQRQGQGDYGYTF
cdr3_nt: TGCGCCAGCAGCCAGCGCCAGGGACAGGGGGACTATGGCTACACCTTC

j_call: TRBJ2-5
d_call: NA
clone_size: NA
v_call: TRBV19
cdr3_aa: CASSDITALETQYF
cdr3_nt: TGTGCCAGTAGTGACATTACGGCCCTGGAGACCCAGTACTTC

j_call: TRBJ2-2
d_call: NA
clone_size: once
v_call: TRBV27
cdr3_aa: CASRQNTGELFF
cdr3_nt: TGTGCCAGCAGACAGAACACCGGGGAGCTGTTTTTT

j_call: TRBJ2-2
d_call: TRBD2
clone_size: NA
v_call: TRBV28
cdr3_aa: CAIQGWLAEAGELFF
cdr3_nt: TGTGCCATTCAGGGTTGGCTAGCGGAAGCCGGGGAGCTGTTTTTT

j_call: TRBJ2-7
d_call: NA
clone_size: NA
v_call: TRBV5-1
cdr3_aa: CASSLASSYEQYF
cdr3_nt: TGCGCCAGCAGCTTGGCCTCCTCCTACGAGCAGTACTTC

j_call: TRBJ2-7
d_call: NA
clone_size: NA
v_call: TRBV9
cdr3_aa: CASSVGGSSTYEQYF
cdr3_nt: TGTGCCAGCAGCGTAGGTGGGAGCTCCACCTACGAGCAGTACTTC

j_call: TRBJ2-1
d_call: NA
clone_size: NA
v_call: TRBV5-1
cdr3_aa: CASSLSRDSSNNEQFF
cdr3_nt: TGCGCCAGCAGCTTGAGCCGGGACTCTTCCAACAATGAGCAGTTCTTC

j_call: TRBJ2-7
d_call: TRBD2
clone_size: NA
v_call: TRBV9
cdr3_aa: CASSPYWTSTYEQYF
cdr3_nt: TGTGCCAGCAGCCCCTATTGGACTAGCACCTACGAGCAGTACTTC

j_call: TRBJ1-3
d_call: TRBD1
clone_size: NA
v_call: TRBV19
cdr3_aa: CASSGTGLNTIYF
cdr3_nt: TGTGCCAGTTCCGGGACAGGATTAAACACCATATATTTT

j_call: TRBJ2-3
d_call: TRBD2
clone_size: few
v_call: TRBV4-2
cdr3_aa: CASSQGTSGRNTDTQYF
cdr3_nt: TGTGCCAGCAGCCAAGGGACTAGCGGGAGAAACACAGATACGCAGTATTTT

j_call: TRBJ1-2
d_call: TRBD1
clone_size: NA
v_call: TRBV9
cdr3_aa: CASSADKGQGTYGYTF
cdr3_nt: TGTGCCAGCAGCGCCGATAAGGGACAGGGGACTTATGGCTACACCTTC

j_call: TRBJ2-7
d_call: TRBD2
clone_size: once
v_call: TRBV2
cdr3_aa: CASRPGTSGTYEQYF
cdr3_nt: TGTGCCAGCAGACCCGGGACTAGCGGCACCTACGAGCAGTACTTC

j_call: TRBJ1-1
d_call: NA
clone_size: NA
v_call: TRBV19
cdr3_aa: CASSIEGQGYTEAFF
cdr3_nt: TGTGCCAGTAGTATAGAGGGCCAGGGTTACACTGAAGCTTTCTTT

j_call: TRBJ2-7
d_call: TRBD1
clone_size: NA
v_call: TRBV7-9
cdr3_aa: CASSLVGTGSYEQYF
cdr3_nt: TGTGCCAGCAGCTTAGTCGGGACAGGTTCCTACGAGCAGTACTTC

j_call: TRBJ2-7
d_call: TRBD1
clone_size: NA
v_call: TRBV11-3
cdr3_aa: CASSGQGRPYEQYF
cdr3_nt: TGTGCCAGCAGCGGACAGGGCCGGCCCTACGAGCAGTACTTC